This TCR beta chain was sequenced during a study of blood T cell repertoires in COVID-19. Across the whole study: Sample material is recorded as cDNA or gDNA derived from T cells, B-cell-depleted T cells, or PBMCs.

Per the original data handling: How many nucleated cells were present was estimated from reference gene primer amplification. Measured with immunoSEQ multiplex PCR; TCRdb has only the in-frame clones, and not every one. The D gene and trimming were derived from the DNA, and the V and J assignments and clone size from that table. The data show approximately 11,000 clones, 87% seen once. Germline V gives CDR1 PRHDT, CDR2 FYEKMQ (reference sequence). Trimming at V came to 5 bases and at J to 10 bases, leaving 19 bases not matched to a gene. This CDR3 has 16 amino acids. V is TRBV13 and J is TRBJ1-2; 7 bases are shared with TRBD1. Sequenced: peripheral blood. The clonotype was recovered from a man younger than 40 with active or convalescent COVID-19. The DNA for the CDR3 is TGTGCCAGCAGCGGTGACAGGGAGGACTTGAGGAGTGACTACACCTTC. Amino acids: CASSGDREDLRSDYTF.